These 14 T cell receptor beta chains came from one sample sequenced in a study of cytomegalovirus exposure and HLA in healthy donors. Primers included in the PCR were 60 Vbeta and 13 Jbeta primers. Assay used: immunoSEQ multiplex PCR; TCRdb lists only in-frame clones, some missing. The sample holds approximately 160,000 clones; more than 80% are singletons and the top ten take under 2%. Sequences were obtained from PBMCs. The receptors come from a woman in her late teens or twenties in good health and CMV-seronegative.

This chain joins TRBV19 and TRBJ1-5; weak D call: TRBD1 (5 bases). Germline values: CDR1 LNHDA, CDR2 SQIVND (reference sequence). The CDR3 sequence is 15 residues long. V lost 5 bases, J lost 4 bases, and 15 bases lay in between. CDR3 in amino acids: CASSSWAGLNQPQHF. CDR3 nucleotide sequence: TGTGCCAGTAGTTCCTGGGCAGGGCTTAATCAGCCCCAGCATTTT.

Regarding this clone: One junction end does not reproduce the germline sequence, and a read error may be involved. In DNA form, the CDR3 reads TGTTCCAGCAGCACAGACAGGGCATCGGGAAACACCATATATTTT. Protein product: CSSSTDRASGNTIYF. This rearrangement joins TRBV7-9 to TRBJ1-3, with TRBD1 matching 7 bases. This CDR3 has 15 amino acids. Germline V gene data show CDR1 as SEHNR and CDR2 as FQNEAQ (reference sequence).

This chain uses TRBV7-9 with TRBJ1-2; 9 bases are shared with TRBD1. The germline V gene encodes CDR1 SEHNR and CDR2 FQNEAQ (reference sequence). V dropped 5 bases and J dropped 7; count of bases not matched to a gene: 5. The CDR3 extends over 13 amino acids. CDR3 sequence: CASSQQGAGGYTF. The DNA for the CDR3 is TGTGCCAGCAGCCAACAGGGGGCGGGTGGCTACACCTTC. Full variable domain (rest looked up from reference TRBV7-9 and TRBJ1-2): DTGVSQNPRHKITKRGQNVTFRCDPISEHNRLYWYRQTLGQGPEFLTYFQNEAQLEKSRLLSDRFSAERPKGSFSTLEIQRTEQGDSAMYLCASSQQGAGGYTFGSGTRLTVV.

The chain has TRBV7-9 and TRBJ2-1, with D maybe TRBD2 (5 bases). V gave up 3 bases and J gave up 9 bases, with 12 bases separating them. Germline CDR1 SEHNR, CDR2 FQNEAQ (reference sequence). The CDR3 spans 13 residues. The CDR3 nucleotides read TGTGCCAGCAGCTTTGGCCTTCGGGGTGAGCAGTTCTTC. It yields the protein CASSFGLRGEQFF.

The rearrangement links TRBV19 to TRBJ2-4, with TRBD2 as a possible D gene (5 bases). The germline V gene has CDR1 LNHDA and CDR2 SQIVND (reference sequence). Trimming shortened V by 8 bases and J by 15 bases, and 26 bases separated the two germline ends. The CDR3 loop spans 14 amino acids. CDR3 sequence: CASGPYVAGPGVYF. CDR3 DNA sequence: TGTGCCAGTGGCCCCTACGTTGCGGGCCCTGGGGTGTACTTC.

This clone has more than one count but fewer than ten. This chain joins TRBV18 and TRBJ2-1, with TRBD2 matching 14 bases. The V and J ends lost 0 bases and 7 bases, in that order; junction bases with no gene match: 11. Germline V CDR1 and CDR2: KGHSH, LQKENI. The CDR3 contains 19 residues. CDR3 residues: CASSPPSGTSGRGYNEQFF. The DNA of the CDR3 is TGTGCCAGCTCACCACCATCAGGGACTAGCGGGAGAGGATATAATGAGCAGTTCTTC.

This chain joins TRBV25-1 and TRBJ2-4, with D possibly TRBD2 on 5 matching bases. Per germline, CDR1 MGHDK and CDR2 SYGVNS. V shed 9 bases and J shed 0 bases, with 18 bases lying between them. This CDR3 contains 16 residues. In DNA, the CDR3 is TGTGCCAGAGCGGAAGGGAGAGTTTTAGCCAAAAACATTCAGTACTTC. As protein: CARAEGRVLAKNIQYF.

The genes are TRBV27 and TRBJ1-1, with D unclear. There are 13 residues in the CDR3. Germline values: CDR1 MNHEY, CDR2 SMNVEV (reference sequence). The V end lost 6 bases, the J end lost 1 base, and 9 bases lay between the germline ends. CDR3 sequence: CASRVSGNTEAFF. The CDR3 bases are TGTGCCAGCAGGGTCAGTGGGAACACTGAAGCTTTCTTT.

The gene calls are TRBV6-6 and TRBJ2-4, with 9 bases fitting TRBD1. Germline V lookup: CDR1 MNHNY, CDR2 SVGAGI (reference sequence). Trimming cost V 7 bases and J 6 bases; bases outside gene matches: 4. The CDR3 is 13 residues long. The CDR3 DNA sequence: TGTGCCAGCACCAGGACAGGGGTAAACATTCAGTACTTC. Encoded protein: CASTRTGVNIQYF.

This rearrangement joins TRBV9 to TRBJ2-3, with 7 bases lining up with TRBD2. With 1 base clipped from V and 5 bases from J, the junction kept 10 bases outside the gene matches. Germline loops: CDR1 SGDLS, CDR2 YYNGEE. The CDR3 spans 16 residues. The CDR3 region is CASSVQLLVAGDTQYF. The CDR3 coding sequence is TGTGCCAGCAGCGTACAACTTTTGGTAGCGGGAGATACGCAGTATTTT.

The V gene is TRBV7-9, the J gene TRBJ2-1, with 11 bases that match TRBD2. J lost 6 bases, V lost 10 bases, and 17 bases had no gene match. CDR1 and CDR2 (germline): SEHNR, FQNEAQ (reference sequence). The CDR3 loop spans 17 amino acids. The CDR3, as DNA: TGTGCCATCCAGGCCCGACAGATACTAGCGGGAGTCAATGAGCAGTTCTTC. Amino acid sequence: CAIQARQILAGVNEQFF.

This chain links TRBV18 with TRBJ2-2; D call uncertain. The V end lost 0 bases, the J end lost 8 bases, and 7 bases lay between the germline ends. Germline values: CDR1 KGHSH, CDR2 LQKENI. This CDR3 contains 13 residues. The CDR3, as DNA: TGTGCCAGCTCACCACCGGGCTTTGGGGAGCTGTTTTTT. It codes for CASSPPGFGELFF.

The rearrangement uses TRBV9 and TRBJ1-3; D uncertain. Trimming stripped 0 bases from V and 0 bases from J, with 7 bases between. The CDR3 length is 15 residues. The germline V gene encodes CDR1 SGDLS and CDR2 YYNGEE. In DNA, the CDR3 is TGTGCCAGCAGCGTAGATTGGAGCTCTGGAAACACCATATATTTT. This encodes CASSVDWSSGNTIYF.

The rearrangement uses TRBV5-4 and TRBJ2-7; the match to TRBD2 covers 11 bases. The CDR3 consists of 15 residues. Germline V gene data show CDR1 as SGHNT and CDR2 as YYREEE (reference sequence). The V gene end was trimmed by 5 bases and the J gene end by 2 bases; junction bases not matched to a gene: 6. The CDR3 loop reads CASSLAGGRAYEQYF. CDR3 coding DNA: TGTGCCAGCAGTCTAGCGGGGGGCCGTGCCTACGAGCAGTACTTC.